What follows are 18 T cell receptor beta chains derived from one specimen sequenced in a study of blood T cells in healthy people across ages (dated by TCRdb to the mid-2010s). The method was 5' RACE. The sequencer listed for this sample is Illumina HiSeq 2500. A second PCR of about 7 to 12 cycles was performed with a sample-barcoded 5' primer and a J-beta primer mix. The raw public data were reprocessed by TCRdb itself: fastp quality trimming at Q25, MiXCR clonotype calling, in-frame beta chains only. Entries are consolidated by CDR3 protein sequence, retaining the most common genes and DNA. This sample gives under 800,000 distinct CDR3 sequences in total; roughly 47% of them show up just once. Jointly, the top ten make up less than 25% of the sample. What was sequenced was blood. The receptors were sampled from an older woman in good health.

The chain employs TRBV7-2 and TRBJ2-7; perhaps TRBD2 as D (5 bases). TRBJ2-5 matches the DNA end more closely, so the J call is doubtful. This CDR3 is built from 17 residues. The V gene's germline CDR1 is SGHTA and CDR2 FQGNSA. For the CDR3, the DNA is TGTGCCAGCAGCAAGAGACTAACTCGAGGTCATCAAGAGACCCAGTACTTC. Protein sequence: CASSKRLTRGHQETQYF.

The V call is TRBV9, the J call TRBJ2-1; D is perhaps TRBD1 (6 bases). The germline CDR1 and CDR2 sequences are SGDLS and YYNGEE. The CDR3 is made up of 15 amino acids. V lost 0 bases and J 10 bases, leaving 17 bases between the germline ends. This CDR3 is CASSVAQLGAGEQFF. The CDR3 DNA follows: TGTGCCAGCAGCGTAGCTCAGCTGGGGGCTGGGGAGCAGTTCTTC.

The V call is TRBV4-2, the J call TRBJ2-6; 12 bases agree with TRBD2. Germline-derived CDR1 and CDR2 are LGHNA and YNFKEQ. CDR3 size: 19 residues. V was clipped by 0 bases and J by 0 bases; unmatched bases: 3. In DNA form, the CDR3 reads TGTGCCAGCAGCCAAGAGCTGACTAGCGGGAGCTCTGGGGCCAACGTCCTGACTTTC. It is translated as CASSQELTSGSSGANVLTF.

Worth noting for this clonotype: A read error may produce the germline difference seen at one junction end. The V and J genes are TRBV12-3 or TRBV12-4 and TRBJ1-1; the D gene is possibly TRBD1 (5 bases). The CDR3 spans 12 residues. The CDR3 sequence: CTSNRLNTEAFF. The DNA for the CDR3 is TGTACCAGCAACAGGCTGAACACTGAAGCTTTCTTT.

The chain carries TRBV5-1 and TRBJ2-5; TRBD2 matches at 15 bases. The J call may not be correct, given that the DNA end is closer to TRBJ2-7. Germline V lookup: CDR1 SGHRS, CDR2 YFSETQ. The CDR3 runs 15 residues. DNA for the CDR3: TGCGCCAGCAGCCTTTGGACTAGCGGGAGGGACGAGCAGTACTTC. It specifies CASSLWTSGRDEQYF.

The chain joins TRBV12-3 or TRBV12-4 to TRBJ2-4, with D perhaps matching TRBD1 (6 bases). Matching the DNA end better, TRBJ2-7 makes the J call doubtful. The length of the CDR3 is 14 residues. This chain's CDR3 is CASSVGQPYYEQYF. CDR3 DNA: TGTGCCAGCAGTGTAGGACAGCCGTACTACGAGCAGTACTTC.

This sequence joins TRBV5-1 and TRBJ2-5, with 7 positions matching TRBD1. With V trimmed by 4 bases and J by 13 bases, 25 bases remained unmatched. CDR1 and CDR2 (germline): SGHRS, YFSETQ. The CDR3 runs 17 residues. CDR3 in amino acids: CASSPRQGAVGGNELYF. The CDR3 DNA reads as TGCGCCAGCAGCCCCAGACAGGGTGCAGTGGGTGGCAATGAGCTGTACTTC.

A few counts support this clonotype. The J gene is TRBJ2-1, the V gene TRBV20-1; 10 bases map to TRBD2. With V trimmed by 6 bases and J by 7 bases, 12 bases remained unmatched. The CDR3 runs to 15 residues. The V gene's germline CDR1 is DFQATT and CDR2 SNEGSKA (reference sequence). This CDR3 is CSARRGLAGVNEQFF. CDR3 nucleotide sequence: TGCAGTGCCCGAAGGGGTCTAGCGGGAGTTAATGAGCAGTTCTTC.

This chain joins TRBV7-9 and TRBJ2-4; D gene ambiguous. V dropped 1 base and J dropped 3 bases, with 7 bases sitting between them. Germline lookup yields CDR1 SEHNR and CDR2 FQNEAQ (reference sequence). CDR3 length equals 14 residues. This CDR3 is CASSLEGIKNIQYF. DNA of the CDR3: TGTGCCAGCAGCTTAGAGGGAATCAAAAACATTCAGTACTTC.

The gene calls are TRBV28 and TRBJ1-5, with D perhaps TRBD1 (5 bases). Trimming took 5 bases from V and 5 from J, leaving 16 bases between them. The V gene's germline CDR1 is MDHEN and CDR2 SYDVKM. The CDR3 covers 15 residues. The CDR3 DNA sequence: TGTGCCAGCAGTCACCCTGGGGACTCTGATCAGCCCCAGCATTTT. Translation gives CASSHPGDSDQPQHF.

The rearrangement links TRBV7-2 to TRBJ2-5, with TRBD2 identical over 11 bases. The assigned J gene may be wrong: the sequence end matches TRBJ2-7 better. Per germline, CDR1 SGHTA and CDR2 FQGNSA. This CDR3 is built from 14 residues. The CDR3 DNA follows: TGTGCCAGCCAGGATAGCGGGGGGGCTTACGAGCAGTACTTC. Translation: CASQDSGGAYEQYF.

The rearrangement links TRBV27 to TRBJ1-5, with D possibly being TRBD1 (5 bases). The germline V gene has CDR1 MNHEY and CDR2 SMNVEV (reference sequence). The V and J ends lost 8 bases and 1 base respectively, with 9 bases between them. CDR3 length: 13 amino acids. CDR3: CASGGWSNQPQHF. CDR3 nucleotides: TGTGCCAGCGGGGGGTGGAGCAATCAGCCCCAGCATTTT.

This clonotype was found a few times. The chain uses TRBV5-6 and TRBJ2-1; D is undetermined. Germline V lookup: CDR1 SGHDT, CDR2 YYEEEE. V lost 4 bases, J lost 7 bases, and 6 bases lay in between. CDR3 size: 11 residues. CDR3 nucleotide sequence: TGTGCCAGCAGCAAAATAAATGAGCAGTTCTTC. This encodes CASSKINEQFF.

In its sample, this clonotype was seen many times. The chain joins TRBV7-2 to TRBJ2-1, with D tentatively TRBD1 (6 bases). V lost 5 bases and J 12 bases, leaving 20 bases between the germline ends. This CDR3 region has 14 residues. The germline V gene encodes CDR1 SGHTA and CDR2 FQGNSA. CDR3 sequence reads: CASSPGTTQTTQFF. The DNA for the CDR3 is TGTGCCAGCAGCCCCGGGACAACCCAAACGACGCAGTTCTTC.

This clonotype was observed a few times. V usage is TRBV24-1 and J usage is TRBJ2-1; 16 nucleotides align to TRBD2. Germline V gene sequence: CDR1 KGHDR, CDR2 SFDVKD. The CDR3 consists of 17 residues. V shed 5 bases, J shed 8 bases, and the junction held 8 bases outside the gene matches. The chain's CDR3 is CATSGPGLAGGPYEQFF. The CDR3, as DNA: TGTGCCACCAGTGGTCCGGGACTAGCGGGAGGGCCGTATGAGCAGTTCTTC.

This clonotype was detected only a few times. The rearrangement links TRBV10-3 to TRBJ2-1, with TRBD2 matching 14 bases. In germline, CDR1 is ENHRY, CDR2 SYGVKD. The CDR3 has 16 residues. With V trimmed by 3 bases and J by 3 bases, 1 base remained unmatched. The CDR3 nucleotides are TGTGCCATCAGTGAAGGACTAGCGGGGGGCTACAATGAGCAGTTCTTC. Its translation: CAISEGLAGGYNEQFF.

The J gene is TRBJ2-4, the V gene TRBV2; 7 bases agree with TRBD1. The DNA end is a closer match to TRBJ2-7, so the J assignment may be wrong. In germline, CDR1 is SNHLY, CDR2 FYNNEI. The CDR3 contains 16 residues. The chain's CDR3 is CASSEPPGTVFHEQYF. DNA for the CDR3: TGTGCCAGCAGTGAACCGCCGGGGACAGTCTTCCACGAGCAGTACTTC.

On this clonotype: A much larger clone lies a single base off, so this may be a read error. The rearrangement uses TRBV20-1 and TRBJ2-5, with D hard to call. The J call may be incorrect, as the DNA end agrees better with TRBJ2-7. The CDR3 has 11 residues. CDR1 is DFQATT and CDR2 is SNEGSKA in the germline V gene (reference sequence). The CDR3 coding sequence is TGCAGCGCTACCAGGATGCACGAGCAGTACTTC. Its protein product is CSATRMHEQYF.